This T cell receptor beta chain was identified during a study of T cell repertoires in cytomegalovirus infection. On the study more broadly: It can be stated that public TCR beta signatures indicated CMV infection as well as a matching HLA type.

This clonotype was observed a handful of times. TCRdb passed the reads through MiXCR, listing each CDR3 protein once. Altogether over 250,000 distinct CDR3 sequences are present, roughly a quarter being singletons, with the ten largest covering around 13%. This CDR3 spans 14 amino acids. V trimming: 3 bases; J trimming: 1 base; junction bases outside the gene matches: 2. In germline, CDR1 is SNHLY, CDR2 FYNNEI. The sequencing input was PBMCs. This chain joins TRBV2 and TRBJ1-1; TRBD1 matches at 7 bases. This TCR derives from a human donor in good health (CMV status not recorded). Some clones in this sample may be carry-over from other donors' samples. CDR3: CASSERTGNTEAFF. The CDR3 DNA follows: TGTGCCAGCAGTGAGAGGACAGGGAACACTGAAGCTTTCTTT. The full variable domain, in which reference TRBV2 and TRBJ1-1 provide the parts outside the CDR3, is EPEVTQTPSHQVTQMGQEVILRCVPISNHLYFYWYRQILGQKVEFLVSFYNNEISEKSEIFDDQFSVERPDGSNFTLKIRSTKLEDSAMYFCASSERTGNTEAFFGQGTRLTVV.